A selection of T cell receptor beta chains follows, all from one sample in a study of TIL therapy for anti-PD-1-resistant metastatic lung cancer. Assay: immunoSEQ multiplex PCR; the TCRdb copy retains only in-frame clones and omits some. The sample has some 13,000 clones, approximately 71% seen once. The starting material was tumor tissue, obtained at baseline. All receptors come from a woman aged 30 to 85 with non-small cell lung cancer. The conserved cysteine and the conserved F or W are not part of the CDR3 here. The D gene is left open where the match is weak.

d_call	j_call	cdr3_length	v_call	cdr3_aa
-	TRBJ2-3	12	TRBV6-5	ASSYGTYSSTQY
-	TRBJ2-2	15	TRBV6-1	ASSVQSYREINGELF
-	TRBJ1-1	13	TRBV14	ASSPRRRGDTEAF
-	TRBJ1-5	12	TRBV6-1	ASSESGPNQPQH
TRBD1	TRBJ1-1	13	TRBV5-5	ASSYRDRGYTEAF
TRBD1	TRBJ2-1	15	TRBV7-3	ASSLISAGGEQSEQF
-	TRBJ1-3	13	TRBV5-1	ASSLEGGSGNTIY
TRBD2	TRBJ2-5	14	TRBV10-1	ASSENMGTRLRHQY
TRBD2	TRBJ2-7	16	TRBV6-1	ASSEDGTSGSYTYEQY
TRBD1	TRBJ1-2	13	TRBV27	ASRRGQGSRYGYT
-	TRBJ2-3	8	TRBV29-1	SVDTDTQY
-	TRBJ1-2	11	TRBV6-6	ASSYLASYGYT
-	TRBJ2-4	13	TRBV7-9	ASSFSGYGKNIQY
-	TRBJ1-6	13	TRBV5-4	ASSPGGADNSPLH
-	TRBJ2-3	12	TRBV5-6	ASLPSLSTDTQY
-	TRBJ1-4	11	TRBV5-1	ASSFGGNEKLF
-	TRBJ1-6	11	TRBV5-6	ASSLDTNSPLH
-	TRBJ2-7	12	TRBV28	ASSQIKGSYEQY
TRBD1	TRBJ1-1	10	TRBV5-1	ASSEGTAEAF
-	TRBJ1-1	12	TRBV5-1	ASSLSQGSTEAF
TRBD2	TRBJ2-1	12	TRBV19	ASRASGIWNEQF
TRBD2	TRBJ2-2	12	TRBV19	ASGSGGETGELF